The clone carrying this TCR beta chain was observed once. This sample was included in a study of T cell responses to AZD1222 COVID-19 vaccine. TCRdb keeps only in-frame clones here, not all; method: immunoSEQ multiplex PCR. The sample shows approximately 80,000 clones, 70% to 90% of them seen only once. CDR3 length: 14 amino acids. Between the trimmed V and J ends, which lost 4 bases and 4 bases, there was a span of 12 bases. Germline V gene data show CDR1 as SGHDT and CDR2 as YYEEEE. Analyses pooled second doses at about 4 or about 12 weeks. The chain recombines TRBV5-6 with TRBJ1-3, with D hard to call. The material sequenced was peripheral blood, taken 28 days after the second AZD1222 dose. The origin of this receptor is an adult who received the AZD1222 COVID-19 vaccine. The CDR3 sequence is CASSEGRVGNTIYF. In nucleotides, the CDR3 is TGTGCCAGCAGCGAGGGCCGGGTCGGAAACACCATATATTTT.